Sequencing of this T cell receptor (beta chain) was carried out in a study of cytomegalovirus exposure and HLA in healthy donors (dated by TCRdb to about 2017). Background for the entire study: In an earlier analysis of some 610 of the donors, 276 Gb of sequence data and 120 million or so unique TCR beta sequences from approximately 180 million T cells were reported. All discovery cohort repertoires had been generated on a single sequencing platform. To predict cytomegalovirus infection status, the study combined high-throughput TCR immunosequencing, statistical association of individual TCRs with disease status, and machine learning. Both class I and class II loci were covered by HLA typing, at four-digit resolution. Alongside the repertoire data, information on donor age, sex, ethnicity and CMV serostatus was compiled. Because of strong linkage in the cohort, four or five DR-DQ haplotypes were treated as single units for association and clustering. An earlier analysis of around 580 of the donors used high-throughput TCR beta sequencing to judge whether each TCR beta V gene segment behaved as functional or pseudogenic. Of the 398 genotyped donors, about 84% fell in the genetic ancestry cluster associated with self-reported Caucasian donors. Among 300 to 450 genotyped donors of the cohort, an average of roughly 240,000 unique TCR beta nucleotide sequences were sequenced per donor, 15% to 20% of them non-productive. The number of typed donors differed by locus: roughly 629-640 for A, B, C, DRB1 and DQB1; some 540 for DQA1; 606 for DPA1; and some 470 for DPB1. About 280 gigabases of sequencing data and roughly 80 million unique TCR sequences made up an early release that covered nearly 650 HLA-typed donors. In a later analysis, previously published TCR beta repertoires from 670 or so donors were re-analyzed and high-resolution HLA genotyping was added so that TCR occurrence patterns could be studied. In the later analysis, no new phenotypic data were used to find candidate immune exposures; instead, reliance was placed on TCR beta sequences and their occurrence across donors. The study profiled the T cell repertoires of 500 to 800 subjects by immunosequencing and related them to cytomegalovirus serostatus. Besides the first cohort of some 670 subjects, a separate validation cohort made up of over 100 different subjects was used. Genome-wide SNP genotypes for about three fifths of the roughly 670 donors were used in a later genetic analysis, which treated that subset as a discovery cohort. The study was designed to test whether signatures of past pathogen exposure could be identified by cataloging public T cell receptors. What the research found in general, with its limitations: Broadly in line with IMGT annotations, most TCR beta V segments showed up in productive rearrangements about 87% or about 30% of the time in an earlier analysis of around 600 of the donors. A further reported finding was that TCR beta sequences accurately predicted the HLA-A and HLA-B alleles for most subjects in the first cohort. Correlated functional status among segregating V segments might reflect linkage disequilibrium, but an unknown experimental factor could not be ruled out. A later genetic analysis reported fewer N-insertions in productive TCRs among donors in an Asian-associated ancestry cluster than the roughly 620-donor mean. At a false discovery rate of 0.05, a later analysis linked around 17,000 TCR beta sequences to specific HLA alleles. HLA typing was unavailable for some donors at each locus, so association tests used only the typed subset. A later analysis found that HLA-associated TCR beta chains were more clonally expanded and had lower generation probabilities than equally common non-associated chains. When HLA alleles, especially DR and DQ, strongly co-occurred, TCR associations were difficult to assign to individual alleles. In vitro tests confirmed that three of the cytomegalovirus-associated TCR beta chains recognize cytomegalovirus antigens. In a later analysis, several top co-occurrence clusters were reported to appear linked to parvovirus B19, influenza, CMV and Epstein-Barr virus. In the study, about 150 TCR beta chains were listed as associated with cytomegalovirus. The earlier analysis of approximately 560 of the donors excluded roughly 16 rarely observed V segments, including chromosome 9 orphons, because counts were too low. In a later analysis, the rate of TCR association differed among HLA loci, with DRB1 alleles having the most associated TCRs and HLA-C alleles having the fewest. According to the authors, the approach could potentially be generalized to other disease states and immunological phenotypes. A later genetic analysis associated a missense DCLRE1C variant with V-gene and J-gene trimming of TCR beta chains, and an independent cohort replicated the association. The 87-base-pair reads could not distinguish some IMGT-functional V segments, including TRBV6-2 and TRBV6-3, so those segments were excluded. Presence/absence analyses assumed roughly uniform sequencing depth across donors, an assumption that may not hold. The sequencing pipeline was judged likely to have produced a cluster of highly shared sequence variants as a technical artifact. CMV serostatus was the only immune exposure information available for the cohort. Only TCR beta chains were sequenced in this cohort, and the absence of alpha or paired-chain data limited detectable features. Most TCR sequences were observed very rarely across donors, whereas some public TCRs were present in many individuals. According to a later analysis, most CMV-associated TCR beta chains appeared to be HLA-restricted, and the HLA associations seemed to be driven largely by CMV exposure. In both the original and validation cohorts, the classifier was reported to diagnose cytomegalovirus status with high specificity and sensitivity.

Note on this clone: There is no known antigen for this receptor. No base quality values were provided; no much bigger clone lies one nucleotide off.

Trimmed from V: 1 base; trimmed from J: 4 bases; junction bases lacking a gene match: 8. Spanning cysteine to phenylalanine, the CDR3 consists of 16 amino acids. Only the CDR3 DNA stays, 48 bases, in frame from base 1. CDR1 and CDR2 (SGHVS, FQNEAQ) derive from the germline V gene. The cohort consisted of fewer than 700 healthy bone marrow donors. Cohort members were all nominally healthy when sampled, although unrecorded immune exposures were likely present. The donor tested CMV seropositive, placing the donor among the 310 or so seropositive members of the cohort. Every donor gave a peripheral blood sample, and the peripheral blood mononuclear cells from that sample were used for TCR beta sequencing. Genomic DNA extraction from the blood cell samples was performed with the Qiagen DNeasy Blood Extraction Kit. The receptor library was made with the immunoSEQ multiplex PCR assay. The multiplex PCR relied on a mix of 60 forward primers for TCR Vbeta segments and 13 reverse primers for TCR Jbeta segments. A multiplex PCR assay on genomic DNA amplified the CDR3 region of rearranged TCR beta genes. The Illumina HiSeq System was used to sequence the amplified TCR beta libraries as 87-base-pair reads. The paper's processing steps were these. Across the 640 or so repertoires, a later analysis counted roughly 77 million unique TCR beta chains, approximately 12 million of which were shared by at least two donors. Raw reads were error-corrected and collapsed into unique sequences by a nearest-neighbor algorithm in which closely related sequences were merged to remove PCR and sequencing errors. V, D and J gene segments were assigned by aligning CDR3 sequences to IMGT reference sequences. For a sequence to be retained, at least a six-nucleotide match to both a V gene segment and a J gene segment was required. Rearrangements were called productive when the CDR3 lacked stop codons and stayed in frame with V and J; all others were non-productive. CDR3 was defined by IMGT convention, running from the second conserved V-encoded cysteine to the conserved J-encoded phenylalanine. The earlier analysis of some 540 of the donors excluded any sequence lacking an unambiguous match to a single V gene segment. An earlier analysis of 450 to 650 of the donors called V segments functional above 56.7% productive rearrangements and segregating when the between-donor standard deviation exceeded 5%. A statistical classification framework was built for diagnosing cytomegalovirus status from the catalog of TCR beta chain sequences. A later analysis assigned V and J genes by comparing TCR nucleotide sequences with IMGT/GENE-DB human TR gene sequences. In a later analysis, CDR3 sequences and most-parsimonious VDJ recombination scenarios were assigned using the TCRdist pipeline. In a later analysis, each TCR beta chain was defined by its CDR3 amino acid sequence together with its V-gene family, and reads lacking a unique V-gene family were excluded. To address suspected cross-contamination and a sequencing artifact, a later analysis removed 550 to 750 highly shared, low-generation-probability nucleotide sequences. In a later analysis, a clonal expansion index for each public chain was calculated from normalized within-repertoire ranks of inferred template counts. Generation probabilities in a later analysis came from a VDJ recombination model fitted to out-of-frame rearrangements, and those results were checked against IGoR. A later analysis scored TCR-TCR, TCR-HLA and TCR-CMV co-occurrence with hypergeometric tests, applying a repertoire-size bias correction to TCR pairs. To estimate false discovery rates, a later analysis permuted the HLA or CMV assignments 20 times. In a later analysis, co-occurring TCRs were grouped with DBSCAN, and TCRdist sequence similarity was added when clustering was performed within HLA-allele-positive subsets. Repertoires with fewer than 30,000 or more than 120,000 public chains were left out of co-occurrence clustering, as were several repertoires with anomalous nucleotide sharing. TCRdb obtained this table from immuneACCESS and retained in-frame rearrangements with V and J assigned. These tables miss some clones; where compared with another copy, unresolved V genes account for less than half of the shortfall, and the remainder is unexplained. For V, J and clone size, that table is used; D and trimming come from the DNA. Here the sample has tens of thousands of clones; 60% to 80% occur a single time. The ten largest clones capture roughly 25% of the sample.

The clonotype was recovered from a woman aged 50 to 65 in good health and CMV-seropositive. Material for sequencing was PBMCs. The chain is assembled from TRBV7-8 and TRBJ1-2, with 8 bases aligning to TRBD1. CDR3 protein: CASSLENGQGVYGYTF. The DNA sequence is TGTGCCAGCAGCTTAGAGAACGGACAGGGCGTCTATGGCTACACCTTC.